A selection of T cell receptor beta chains follows, all from one sample in a study of shared clonotypes between healthy human individuals. Libraries were prepared by immunoSEQ multiplex PCR; TCRdb keeps only in-frame clonotypes and omits some of them. This table has 450,000 to 600,000 clones, around 79% appearing once. Sequenced input: PBMCs. The source is a woman between 40 and 50 years old in good health. Some clones in this sample may be carry-over from other donors' samples. Each CDR3 is given without its conserved first and last residue. Each record gives: CDR3 protein, V gene, clone size. Clone size is given for some rows only: seen once, a few or many times, or a class if the clone is expanded.

CDR3aa: ASSPPLATVADTQY
v_gene: TRBV28
abundance: NA

CDR3aa: ASSFSPGGEQF
v_gene: TRBV7-3
abundance: NA

CDR3aa: ASSPAGPADTIY
v_gene: TRBV7-6
abundance: NA

CDR3aa: ASTHRGARNTEAF
v_gene: TRBV28
abundance: NA

CDR3aa: ASSVTSGSSYEQY
v_gene: TRBV2
abundance: NA

CDR3aa: ASSDSSGRATDTQY
v_gene: TRBV25-1
abundance: NA

CDR3aa: ASSFPSAINTGELF
v_gene: TRBV28
abundance: NA

CDR3aa: ASSAGLAGGTYEQY
v_gene: TRBV5-6
abundance: once

CDR3aa: ASKIAGGYDTGELF
v_gene: TRBV5-1
abundance: NA

CDR3aa: ASREVNQPQH
v_gene: TRBV28
abundance: NA

CDR3aa: ASSLRRGTYNEQF
v_gene: TRBV5-1
abundance: NA

CDR3aa: ATSGSYEQY
v_gene: TRBV10-3
abundance: NA

CDR3aa: SVKRNSGGNTGELF
v_gene: TRBV29-1
abundance: once

CDR3aa: ASSPGGYEQY
v_gene: TRBV19
abundance: NA

CDR3aa: ASSLALGHRSGNTIY
v_gene: TRBV7-9
abundance: once

CDR3aa: ASSLGLAGDREQY
v_gene: TRBV7-8
abundance: NA

CDR3aa: ASSDAPGAYEQY
v_gene: TRBV4-3
abundance: NA

CDR3aa: ASIRQGAGSEAF
v_gene: TRBV28
abundance: NA

CDR3aa: ASSLEGLAGGELF
v_gene: TRBV5-1
abundance: NA

CDR3aa: ASSLERGSREQY
v_gene: TRBV7-2
abundance: NA

CDR3aa: ASSPSWGVGNEQF
v_gene: TRBV4-2
abundance: few

CDR3aa: ASSYSNAGRGMNQY
v_gene: TRBV6-5
abundance: once

CDR3aa: ATKYRQVGETQY
v_gene: TRBV2
abundance: once

CDR3aa: ASSVAGQGIYEQY
v_gene: TRBV9
abundance: NA

CDR3aa: ASSSGTGGNTIY
v_gene: TRBV6-1
abundance: once

CDR3aa: ASSRGQGALYEQY
v_gene: TRBV5-1
abundance: once

CDR3aa: ACRTSGRAGETQY
v_gene: TRBV30
abundance: once

CDR3aa: ASSQDPRSTDTQY
v_gene: TRBV4-3
abundance: NA

CDR3aa: ASSLVGIVKTQY
v_gene: TRBV11-1
abundance: NA

CDR3aa: ASSLLAGISYEQY
v_gene: TRBV7-2
abundance: NA

CDR3aa: ASSPVTGFPNEQY
v_gene: TRBV7-8
abundance: NA

CDR3aa: ASSSPPASTEAF
v_gene: TRBV7-9
abundance: NA

CDR3aa: ASSTRTGYNEQF
v_gene: TRBV7-9
abundance: NA

CDR3aa: ASSLSQGGVKLF
v_gene: TRBV5-6
abundance: NA

CDR3aa: ASTLTAGRTDTQY
v_gene: TRBV19
abundance: many

CDR3aa: ASSDTGLAGVDEQF
v_gene: TRBV10-1
abundance: NA

CDR3aa: AWIGQGAGTEAF
v_gene: TRBV30
abundance: NA